The rows below give T cell receptor beta chains drawn from one sample of a study of OX40 agonist ivuxolimab in advanced cancers. Only in-frame clones appear in the TCRdb table, and some are missing; sequencing was by immunoSEQ multiplex PCR. The repertoire has some 11,000 clones, over 65% of them found once; the top ten carry 15% to 20%. This specimen consisted of CD4+ or CD8+ T cells sorted from blood, obtained in a trial of the OX40 agonist ivuxolimab. Every receptor here comes from an adult with an advanced solid tumor such as melanoma, head and neck, liver or kidney cancer. CDR3s leave out the opening cysteine and the closing phenylalanine or tryptophan. A D gene is named only where the DNA matches it firmly. Where a row states a size, it is once, few, many or the class of an expanded clone; other rows omit it.

>TRBJ1-1|NA|NA|TRBV9
ASSAGGANTEAF
>TRBJ2-7|few|NA|TRBV7-9
ASSPRDKSYEQY
>TRBJ1-4|NA|NA|TRBV6-5
ASSWSEKLF
>TRBJ1-2|NA|TRBD1|TRBV10-2
ASSESGDRLNGYT
>TRBJ1-6|few|TRBD1|TRBV5-6
ASSSTGGGYSPLH
>TRBJ2-5|NA|NA|TRBV14
ASSQAHPGWWEETQY
>TRBJ2-1|NA|NA|TRBV7-9
ASSPDGLYNEQF
>TRBJ2-7|once|NA|TRBV5-6
ASSLAGTVYEQY
>TRBJ2-2|NA|TRBD1|TRBV28
ASSMTGSGELF
>TRBJ2-2|few|NA|TRBV29-1
SVEGTANTGELF
>TRBJ2-7|NA|TRBD2|TRBV11-1
ASSITGGSYEQY
>TRBJ2-3|NA|NA|TRBV2
ASGMDTQY
>TRBJ2-3|NA|NA|TRBV7-9
ASSLGVDTQY
>TRBJ2-3|NA|NA|TRBV27
ASSLRRPAGGQSDTQY
>TRBJ2-1|NA|NA|TRBV5-1
ASSLGSNEQF
>TRBJ2-7|medium-sized|NA|TRBV6-1
ASSEEGGWYEQY
>TRBJ1-6|once|NA|TRBV15
ATSRDRGTSSPLH
>TRBJ2-7|NA|NA|TRBV5-4
ASSLGGREQY
>TRBJ1-1|NA|NA|TRBV12-5
ASGQMGAGTEAF
>TRBJ2-7|NA|NA|TRBV11-2
ASSPWRGEQY
>TRBJ2-2|NA|NA|TRBV2
ASSARAGTGELF
>TRBJ2-3|NA|NA|TRBV15
ATSRNLGGADTQY
>TRBJ2-2|medium-sized|TRBD1|TRBV6-1
ASSERGGIGSGELF
>TRBJ1-6|NA|NA|TRBV6-1
ASSEAENSPLH
>TRBJ2-1|NA|TRBD2|TRBV19
ASSISGSSYNEQF
>TRBJ2-3|NA|NA|TRBV27
ASSLVGFTDTQY